This T cell receptor beta chain was profiled in a study of quantifying T cell responses using KT2 cells. Study-level background: cDNA was made from DNase-treated RNA using alpha and beta constant primers. Broader study findings: KT2 clone alpha and beta sequence counts scaled linearly with input KT2 cell number. Very high KT2 spike-in numbers caused saturation in KT2 sequence detection.

Ten or more counts support this clonotype. Its antigen is unknown. A single-stranded UMI oligo with SP2 sequence was ligated to cDNA 3' ends. An equimolar mix of RC1.1 and RC1.2 primed the beta chain across TRBC1 and TRBC2. TCRdb passed the UMI-ligation and nested PCR reads through MiXCR, listing each CDR3 protein once. The sample has some 48,000 distinct CDR3 sequences; 9.5% to 13% are singletons. The sequenced material came from PBMCs spiked with cells of the T cell clone KT2. The receptor comes from a human donor.

This chain's CDR3 is CASSPQTSGSVYIQYF. In DNA, the CDR3 is TGTGCCAGCAGTCCCCAGACTAGCGGGAGTGTCTACATTCAGTACTTC. The chain combines TRBV27 with TRBJ2-4; 12 nucleotides align to TRBD2. The germline gives CDR1 MNHEY, CDR2 SMNVEV (reference sequence). The trim removed 5 bases at V and 8 bases at J, leaving 10 bases unmatched. CDR3 length equals 16 residues.